The source of this T cell receptor beta chain is a study of cytomegalovirus exposure and HLA in healthy donors. In regard to this clone: Its target is not known.

Sequencing was performed with immunoSEQ multiplex PCR; in TCRdb, only in-frame clones are kept and a portion is missing. The sample holds 70,000 to 85,000 clones, around 95% seen once. Study-level points and caveats: Many donors carried some public TCRs, although rarity characterized most TCR sequences. According to a subsequent analysis, TCR clusters identified in the first cohort showed a tendency to co-occur across the 120 validation repertoires. Specificity of three CMV-associated chains for CMV antigens was verified in vitro. Using the classifier, cytomegalovirus status was reportedly diagnosed with high specificity and sensitivity.

The sample taken for sequencing was PBMCs. This TCR came from a woman between 18 and 29 years old in good health and CMV-seropositive.

The CDR3 spells CASSLGAGLGYEQYF. The CDR3 region has the DNA TGTGCCAGCAGCTTAGGGGCAGGGCTGGGGTACGAGCAGTACTTC. V usage is TRBV11-2 and J usage is TRBJ2-7; D is possibly TRBD1 (5 bases). Trimming took off 1 base at V and 4 bases at J, with 14 bases between the two ends. Germline CDR1 is SGHAT and CDR2 is FQNNGV. This CDR3 comprises 15 residues.